This passage covers 25 T cell receptor beta chains from one sample sequenced in a study of naive and memory T cell subsets (dated by TCRdb to 2017 to 2019). Library preparation employed UMI-ligation and nested PCR. Data came from an Illumina MiSeq. The beta constant-region primer was an equimolar mix of two oligonucleotides covering both TRBC1 and TRBC2. Four rounds of PCR, combining the SP2 primer with nested alpha and beta constant-region primers, were used to amplify the ligated cDNA. TCRdb redid the processing of the public reads, applying fastp at Q25 and MiXCR, and retained in-frame beta chains. One record per CDR3 amino acid sequence lists the most common genes and DNA. Across this sample there are 30,000 to 40,000 distinct CDR3 sequences, with approximately 17% seen only once. 3% to 3.5% of the sample lies in the top ten. The sample comprised effector memory CD4+ T cells from blood. The meaning of the sample's cell subset or site label: effector memory, CD45RA- CD27-. The receptors here all came from a human donor in good health.

To note about this clonotype: Sequence at one end of the junction differs from germline and may be a read error. The V call is TRBV29-1, the J call TRBJ2-3, with D perhaps given as TRBD1 or TRBD2 (5 bases each). The V gene's germline CDR1 is SQVTM and CDR2 ANQGSEA. The CDR3 consists of 12 residues. The CDR3 nucleotides are TGCAGCGTGGGGGTTAGCGCAGATGCGCAGTATTTT. Residues: CSVGVSADAQYF.

CDR3 residues: CASSYALGSDTEAFF. The CDR3 nucleotides are TGTGCCAGCAGTTACGCACTTGGGTCAGACACTGAAGCTTTCTTT. This chain links TRBV6-5 with TRBJ1-1; D is ambiguous. CDR3 length: 15 residues. The germline CDR1 and CDR2 sequences are MNHEY and SVGAGI. The V gene lost 2 bases and the J gene lost 3 bases, with 13 bases spanning the gap.

This clonotype was seen at least ten times. The V gene is TRBV28, the J gene TRBJ1-1, with no clear D. CDR3 length equals 12 residues. V dropped 8 bases and J dropped 5 bases, with 12 bases sitting between them. Germline V CDR1 and CDR2: MDHEN, SYDVKM. The DNA of the CDR3 is TGTGCCAGCGGGCGTCGGAAAACTGAAGCTTTCTTT. Protein: CASGRRKTEAFF. Full variable domain (outside the CDR3, taken from reference TRBV28 and TRBJ1-1): DVKVTQSSRYLVKRTGEKVFLECVQDMDHENMFWYRQDPGLGLRLIYFSYDVKMKEKGDIPEGYSVSREKKERFSLILESASTNQTSMYLCASGRRKTEAFFGQGTRLTVV.

This clonotype was seen more than once but under ten times. The gene calls are TRBV7-2 and TRBJ1-1; no definite D call. The V end lost 6 bases, the J end lost 3 bases, and 11 bases lay between the germline ends. The CDR3 runs 13 residues. Germline CDR1 and CDR2: SGHTA and FQGNSA. Here the CDR3 DNA reads TGTGCCAGCAGTAAAGCACCCGACACTGAAGCTTTCTTT. It translates to CASSKAPDTEAFF.

The gene calls are TRBV28 and TRBJ2-7; D tentatively reads TRBD1 or TRBD2 (5 bases each). Trimming removed 3 bases from V and 3 bases from J, with 21 bases in between. This CDR3 spans 17 amino acids. Germline values: CDR1 MDHEN, CDR2 SYDVKM. The CDR3 loop reads CASSLEYGATGDYEQYF. The CDR3 nucleotides are TGTGCCAGCAGTTTGGAATACGGGGCAACTGGAGACTACGAGCAGTACTTC.

Many counts were recorded for this clonotype. The chain joins TRBV20-1 to TRBJ2-1; 7 bases line up with TRBD2. This CDR3 has 19 amino acids. Germline CDR1 and CDR2: DFQATT and SNEGSKA (reference sequence). Trimming at V came to 2 bases and at J to 4 bases, leaving 20 bases not matched to a gene. The CDR3 reads CSARTEGGSGAFRYNEQFF. CDR3 DNA sequence: TGCAGTGCTAGAACCGAGGGCGGGAGCGGGGCCTTTCGGTACAATGAGCAGTTCTTC.

The chain links TRBV12-3 or TRBV12-4 to TRBJ2-3; 8 bases map to TRBD1. The CDR3 has 17 residues. Germline trimming cut 3 bases from V and 0 bases from J; bases unmatched to any gene: 8. CDR3 amino acids: CASSLTGDGTSTDTQYF. CDR3 nucleotide sequence: TGTGCCAGCAGTTTGACAGGGGATGGGACTAGCACAGATACGCAGTATTTT.

The chain carries TRBV6-1 and TRBJ1-1; TRBD1 is a possible D gene (6 bases). Trimming removed 2 bases at V and 7 bases at J, with 8 bases between. CDR3 size: 12 residues. Per the germline V gene, CDR1 is MNHNS and CDR2 is SASEGT. Here the CDR3 reads CASSERGLEAFF. The DNA of the CDR3 is TGTGCCAGCAGTGAACGGGGGCTTGAAGCTTTCTTT.

The CDR3 sequence is CASSTLSGGSQPQHF. CDR3 nucleotides: TGTGCCAGCAGCACGTTGTCAGGGGGCAGTCAGCCCCAGCATTTT. The chain has TRBV7-2 and TRBJ1-5, with TRBD1 matching 8 bases. Germline V gene data show CDR1 as SGHTA and CDR2 as FQGNSA. The J segment lost 6 bases and the V segment lost 5 bases, leaving 9 bases of the junction unmatched. CDR3 size: 15 residues. The full variable domain, completed using reference TRBV7-2 and TRBJ1-5, is GAGVSQSPSNKVTEKGKDVELRCDPISGHTALYWYRQSLGQGLEFLIYFQGNSAPDKSGLPSDRFSAERTGGSVSTLTIQRTQQEDSAVYLCASSTLSGGSQPQHFGDGTRLSIL.

This clonotype was seen a handful of times. The chain couples TRBV30 to TRBJ1-4; D unclear. Germline V CDR1 and CDR2: GTSNPN, SVGIG (reference sequence). V was pared by 8 bases and J by 10 bases, with 26 bases between. The CDR3 is 15 residues long. This CDR3 is CARKEGYPAVGKLFF. The CDR3, as DNA: TGTGCCCGCAAGGAGGGATATCCTGCTGTTGGAAAACTGTTTTTT.

A few counts support this clonotype. The V gene is TRBV7-2, the J gene TRBJ2-1; D possibly corresponds to TRBD1 (6 bases). Trimming took 2 bases from V and 9 from J, leaving 20 bases between them. CDR3 size: 16 residues. From germline, CDR1 is SGHTA and CDR2 FQGNSA. The CDR3 reads CASSLNPGAVSGEQFF. Written as DNA, the CDR3 is TGTGCCAGCAGCTTAAATCCAGGGGCAGTCTCTGGTGAGCAGTTCTTC.

This clonotype has more than one count but fewer than ten. The V call is TRBV30, the J call TRBJ2-2; 7 bases are a match to TRBD1. CDR3 length equals 16 residues. The junction had 8 bases not matched to a gene; V was cut back by 0 bases and J by 4 bases. In germline, CDR1 is GTSNPN, CDR2 SVGIG (reference sequence). CDR3 loop: CAWSVKGARATGELFF. In DNA form, the CDR3 reads TGTGCCTGGAGTGTTAAGGGGGCGCGGGCCACCGGGGAGCTGTTTTTT.

This clonotype was found a few times. V is TRBV12-3 or TRBV12-4 and J is TRBJ2-7; TRBD1 might be the D (6 bases). This CDR3 is built from 15 residues. Deletions cut 5 bases from V and 3 bases from J, with 17 bases between. CDR3 sequence (DNA): TGTGCCAGCAGTCCCTACAGGGCTAGAAGCTACGAGCAGTACTTC. It encodes CASSPYRARSYEQYF.

The chain combines TRBV5-1 with TRBJ2-5, with TRBD1 identical over 7 bases. This CDR3 has 14 amino acids. J lost 2 bases, V lost 4 bases, and 5 bases had no gene match. Germline V gene lookup returns CDR1 SGHRS and CDR2 YFSETQ. This CDR3 reads CASSAGTAQETQYF. Written as DNA, the CDR3 is TGCGCCAGCAGCGCCGGGACAGCGCAAGAGACCCAGTACTTC. Using reference TRBV5-1 and TRBJ2-5 for the parts outside the CDR3, the full variable domain is KAGVTQTPRYLIKTRGQQVTLSCSPISGHRSVSWYQQTPGQGLQFLFEYFSETQRNKGNFPGRFSGRQFSNSRSEMNVSTLELGDSALYLCASSAGTAQETQYFGPGTRLLVL.

The sample holds a few counts of this clonotype. CDR3 bases: TGCAGCGTTGACACGACGGGGTTTGGCATGAACACTGAAGCTTTCTTT. This translates into CSVDTTGFGMNTEAFF. V gene TRBV29-1 combines with J gene TRBJ1-1; D unresolved. Germline CDR1 and CDR2: SQVTM and ANQGSEA. This CDR3 region has 16 residues. The V end lost 3 bases, the J end lost 0 bases, and 17 bases lay between the germline ends.

The chain has TRBV12-3 or TRBV12-4 and TRBJ1-1; 9 bases fit TRBD1. The CDR3 consists of 21 residues. V shed 6 bases, J shed 3 bases, and the junction held 26 bases outside the gene matches. CDR3 nucleotides: TGTGCCAGCAGAGGGTTGGCGGGACAGGGTTTTAAGTCCGCCGGTTACACTGAAGCTTTCTTT. This encodes CASRGLAGQGFKSAGYTEAFF.

In its sample, this clonotype was seen a few times. The chain has TRBV6-1 and TRBJ1-5, with D unclear. V was shortened by 3 bases and J by 3 bases, with 6 bases between the two germline ends. The germline V gene encodes CDR1 MNHNS and CDR2 SASEGT. The CDR3 contains 13 residues. Written as DNA, the CDR3 is TGTGCCAGCAGTGATTACAACAATCAGCCCCAGCATTTT. Encoded protein: CASSDYNNQPQHF.

This clonotype was seen more than once but under ten times. This chain's CDR3 is CASWRQSGYTF. The CDR3 DNA follows: TGTGCCAGCTGGAGACAGAGTGGCTACACCTTC. V usage is TRBV28 and J usage is TRBJ1-2; D might be TRBD1 (5 bases). The germline V gene encodes CDR1 MDHEN and CDR2 SYDVKM. The CDR3 runs to 11 residues. The V end was cut by 8 bases, the J end by 7 bases, with 11 bases between.

This clonotype was detected a few times. J is TRBJ2-1 and V is TRBV7-2; D is undetermined. Germline values: CDR1 SGHTA, CDR2 FQGNSA. Trimming removed 1 base at V and 7 bases at J, with 5 bases between. The CDR3 is 12 residues long. The CDR3 DNA reads as TGTGCCAGCAGCTTAGAACGAAATGAGCAGTTCTTC. Its protein product is CASSLERNEQFF. Full variable domain (rest looked up from reference TRBV7-2 and TRBJ2-1): GAGVSQSPSNKVTEKGKDVELRCDPISGHTALYWYRQSLGQGLEFLIYFQGNSAPDKSGLPSDRFSAERTGGSVSTLTIQRTQQEDSAVYLCASSLERNEQFFGPGTRLTVL.

In its sample, this clonotype was seen a few times. The chain combines TRBV10-3 with TRBJ1-3; D is perhaps TRBD1 (6 bases). The CDR3 has 13 amino acids. Trimming cost V 6 bases and J 3 bases, with 9 bases left between them. Germline V gene lookup returns CDR1 ENHRY and CDR2 SYGVKD. The CDR3 nucleotides are TGTGCCATCAGCTACAGGGTTGGAAACACCATATATTTT. It specifies CAISYRVGNTIYF.

This rearrangement joins TRBV3-1 to TRBJ1-2; TRBD1 matches 11 bases. CDR1 and CDR2 from the germline V gene are LGHDT and YNNKEL (reference sequence). V was clipped by 4 bases and J by 7 bases; unmatched bases: 5. This CDR3 has 14 residues. This CDR3 is CASSLRTGGAGYTF. The CDR3 DNA reads TGTGCCAGCAGCCTTCGGACAGGGGGCGCTGGCTACACCTTC.

This chain's CDR3 is CASSKGTVPYEQYF. CDR3 nucleotides: TGTGCCAGCAGTAAGGGGACAGTACCCTACGAGCAGTACTTC. The rearrangement links TRBV2 to TRBJ2-7, with 7 bases fitting TRBD1. From germline, CDR1 is SNHLY and CDR2 FYNNEI. The CDR3 consists of 14 residues. J gave up 2 bases and V 5 bases, and 6 bases lay outside the gene matches.

The chain joins TRBV6-6 to TRBJ1-5; D gene unclear. CDR3 size: 12 residues. Trimming stripped 10 bases from V and 4 bases from J, with 11 bases between. In germline, CDR1 is MNHNY, CDR2 SVGAGI (reference sequence). The CDR3 reads CATRTENQPQHF. In nucleotides, the CDR3 is TGTGCCACCAGGACTGAAAATCAGCCCCAGCATTTT.

The chain has TRBV14 and TRBJ2-3; the D call may be TRBD1 or TRBD2 (5 bases each). CDR3 length equals 16 residues. The ends were cut back, 0 bases at V and 2 bases at J, with 12 bases in the middle. The germline V gene encodes CDR1 SGHDN and CDR2 FVKESK. CDR3 in DNA: TGTGCCAGCAGCCAAGATCGGGGCAGCTTCACAGATACGCAGTATTTT. It is translated as CASSQDRGSFTDTQYF. Full variable domain (remainder filled in from reference TRBV14 and TRBJ2-3): EAGVTQFPSHSVIEKGQTVTLRCDPISGHDNLYWYRRVMGKEIKFLLHFVKESKQDESGMPNNRFLAERTGGTYSTLKVQPAELEDSGVYFCASSQDRGSFTDTQYFGPGTRLTVL.

The V and J genes are TRBV29-1 and TRBJ2-2; no clear D gene. Germline assignment: CDR1 SQVTM and CDR2 ANQGSEA. This CDR3 has 12 amino acids. The V end lost 6 bases, the J end lost 0 bases, and 5 bases lay between the germline ends. The CDR3 DNA follows: TGCAGCGTAGGAGCGAACACCGGGGAGCTGTTTTTT. Residues: CSVGANTGELFF.